This entry features one T cell receptor (beta chain) sequence. The antigen is not known. The sample belongs to a study of T cell repertoires in cytomegalovirus infection. Study information: Recently identified HLA-C-restricted CMV epitopes and well-studied HLA-B-restricted CMV epitopes were used by the study. Matching HLA type, along with CMV infection, was indicated by public TCR beta signatures.

Germline V gene data show CDR1 as MGHRA and CDR2 as YSYEKL. Trimming at V came to 4 bases and at J to 5 bases, leaving 11 bases not matched to a gene. The CDR3 loop spans 17 amino acids. TCRdb ran MiXCR on the reads and lists one entry per CDR3 protein. Of roughly 990,000 distinct CDR3 sequences listed, roughly 30% are singletons. Study-wide results and caveats: The response measured ex vivo was dominated by TCR beta clonotypes (HLA-C-restricted and CMV-specific). Adding up the frequency of public TCR beta families identified people who carried CMV plus the relevant HLA.

This TCR derives from a human donor in good health (CMV status not recorded). Some clones in this sample may be carry-over from other donors' samples. The starting material was cultured CD8+ T cells from PBMCs, obtained from culture after CMV antigen stimulation. J is TRBJ2-1 and V is TRBV4-1, with 10 bases matching TRBD2. The CDR3 spells CASSLVPLAGADNEQFF. CDR3 bases: TGCGCCAGCAGCCTCGTCCCTCTAGCGGGGGCCGACAATGAGCAGTTCTTC.